A selection of T cell receptor beta chains follows, all from one sample in a study of T cell changes during pregnancy in multiple sclerosis. Here immunoSEQ multiplex PCR was the method, and the copy in TCRdb shows in-frame clones only, minus some. The table has approximately 99,000 clones, about nine tenths seen once. The specimen comprised peripheral blood, sampled in the second trimester of pregnancy. The origin of the receptors is a female donor in good health, enrolled as a control in a pregnancy study. The CDR3 runs from the conserved cysteine through the conserved F or W. The order of the fields is D gene, J gene, V gene, CDR3 protein. D genes are given only for firm matches.

d_call: TRBD1
j_call: TRBJ1-2
v_call: TRBV15
cdr3_aa: CATSPEPTGENGYTF

d_call: -
j_call: TRBJ1-2
v_call: TRBV5-8
cdr3_aa: CASSLAGSNYGYTF

d_call: -
j_call: TRBJ1-1
v_call: TRBV2
cdr3_aa: CASRDYRNTEAFF

d_call: -
j_call: TRBJ1-4
v_call: TRBV15
cdr3_aa: CATSSPLFGSLNEKLFF

d_call: -
j_call: TRBJ2-1
v_call: TRBV7-2
cdr3_aa: CASSVGLRGEQFF

d_call: -
j_call: TRBJ1-5
v_call: TRBV7-2
cdr3_aa: CASSPSRGLGQPQHF

d_call: -
j_call: TRBJ2-5
v_call: TRBV6-5
cdr3_aa: CASRGGEETQYF

d_call: TRBD1
j_call: TRBJ1-1
v_call: TRBV5-4
cdr3_aa: CASSVDRGTEAFF

d_call: TRBD2
j_call: TRBJ2-5
v_call: TRBV5-1
cdr3_aa: CASSPRTSGSGETQYF

d_call: -
j_call: TRBJ1-4
v_call: TRBV5-1
cdr3_aa: CASSPTLGSATNEKLFF

d_call: -
j_call: TRBJ2-1
v_call: TRBV5-1
cdr3_aa: CASSPTKGAGSVEQFF

d_call: -
j_call: TRBJ2-7
v_call: TRBV18
cdr3_aa: CASSQPEAAGYEQYF

d_call: -
j_call: TRBJ1-2
v_call: TRBV15
cdr3_aa: CATSRDTVTTRIYTF

d_call: -
j_call: TRBJ1-5
v_call: TRBV4-3
cdr3_aa: CASSQDLGRDNQPQHF

d_call: -
j_call: TRBJ1-5
v_call: TRBV4-2
cdr3_aa: CASSQDRFRGAQPQHF

d_call: -
j_call: TRBJ2-4
v_call: TRBV7-2
cdr3_aa: CASSLTRGGKNIQYF